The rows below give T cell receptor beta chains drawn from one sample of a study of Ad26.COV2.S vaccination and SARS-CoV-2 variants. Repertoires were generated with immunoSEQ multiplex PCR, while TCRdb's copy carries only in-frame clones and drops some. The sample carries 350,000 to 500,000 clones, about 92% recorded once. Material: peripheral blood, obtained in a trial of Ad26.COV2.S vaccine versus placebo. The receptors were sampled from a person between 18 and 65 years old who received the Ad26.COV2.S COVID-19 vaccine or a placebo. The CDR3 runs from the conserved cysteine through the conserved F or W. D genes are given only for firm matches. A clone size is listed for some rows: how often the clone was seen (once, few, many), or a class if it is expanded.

CDR3 DNA: TGTGCCAGCACCCCCGGACTAGCGAGCACAGATACGCAGTATTTT
CDR3 protein: CASTPGLASTDTQYF
V gene: TRBV7-3
D gene: TRBD2
clone size: once
CDR3 length: 15
J gene: TRBJ2-3

CDR3 DNA: TGTGCCAGCAGTCTGACTAGCGGGAACTACAATGAGCAGTTCTTC
CDR3 protein: CASSLTSGNYNEQFF
V gene: TRBV28
D gene: TRBD2
clone size: once
CDR3 length: 15
J gene: TRBJ2-1

CDR3 DNA: TGTGCCAGCACCCTGGGCACTGAAGCTTTCTTT
CDR3 protein: CASTLGTEAFF
V gene: TRBV28
D gene: NA
clone size: NA
CDR3 length: 11
J gene: TRBJ1-1

CDR3 DNA: TGTGCCAGCAGCTTATCAAGGACAAATAACTATGGCTACACCTTC
CDR3 protein: CASSLSRTNNYGYTF
V gene: TRBV11-2
D gene: NA
clone size: NA
CDR3 length: 15
J gene: TRBJ1-2

CDR3 DNA: TGTGCCACCCTTGACAGCTCTGGAAACACCATATATTTT
CDR3 protein: CATLDSSGNTIYF
V gene: TRBV10-3
D gene: NA
clone size: NA
CDR3 length: 13
J gene: TRBJ1-3

CDR3 DNA: TGTGCCAGCAGCTTAAATGGGGCCACCCCGAACACTGAAGCTTTCTTT
CDR3 protein: CASSLNGATPNTEAFF
V gene: TRBV7-3
D gene: NA
clone size: few
CDR3 length: 16
J gene: TRBJ1-1

CDR3 DNA: TGTGCCAGCAGTGAATACGGGACAGGAAACAATGAGCAGTTCTTC
CDR3 protein: CASSEYGTGNNEQFF
V gene: TRBV25-1
D gene: TRBD1
clone size: NA
CDR3 length: 15
J gene: TRBJ2-1

CDR3 DNA: TGCGCCAGCAGCTTGGGGCGGGAGTCCTACGAGCAGTACTTC
CDR3 protein: CASSLGRESYEQYF
V gene: TRBV5-1
D gene: TRBD2
clone size: NA
CDR3 length: 14
J gene: TRBJ2-7

CDR3 DNA: TGTGCCAGCAGAGAACAGGGGGGCCAAGAGACCCAGTACTTC
CDR3 protein: CASREQGGQETQYF
V gene: TRBV11-2
D gene: TRBD1
clone size: NA
CDR3 length: 14
J gene: TRBJ2-5

CDR3 DNA: TGCAGTGCTAGTGTAGGTACTGGAAACACCATATATTTT
CDR3 protein: CSASVGTGNTIYF
V gene: TRBV20-1
D gene: NA
clone size: NA
CDR3 length: 13
J gene: TRBJ1-3

CDR3 DNA: TGTGCCAGCAGCCAAAGGGGCGTTAGGATCTTC
CDR3 protein: CASSQRGVRIF
V gene: TRBV14
D gene: NA
clone size: NA
CDR3 length: 11
J gene: TRBJ2-1

CDR3 DNA: TGTGCCAGCAGCTTGGAGGCGGCAGATGGCTACACCTTC
CDR3 protein: CASSLEAADGYTF
V gene: TRBV5-6
D gene: NA
clone size: NA
CDR3 length: 13
J gene: TRBJ1-2

CDR3 DNA: TGTGCCATCAGTGAAAGGACAGACTATGGCTACACCTTC
CDR3 protein: CAISERTDYGYTF
V gene: TRBV10-3
D gene: NA
clone size: NA
CDR3 length: 13
J gene: TRBJ1-2

CDR3 DNA: TGTGCCAGCAGTTTAGTCAGGGCGAACACTGAAGCTTTCTTT
CDR3 protein: CASSLVRANTEAFF
V gene: TRBV27
D gene: NA
clone size: NA
CDR3 length: 14
J gene: TRBJ1-1

CDR3 DNA: TGTGCCAGCAGTCCCTCGTGGGCGGGGGCGGGCCATCCACAAGAGACCCAGTACTTC
CDR3 protein: CASSPSWAGAGHPQETQYF
V gene: TRBV28
D gene: NA
clone size: NA
CDR3 length: 19
J gene: TRBJ2-5

CDR3 DNA: TGCGCCAGCAGCTTTGCTAGCGGGAGAGGAGGGGAGCTGTTTTTT
CDR3 protein: CASSFASGRGGELFF
V gene: TRBV5-1
D gene: TRBD2
clone size: NA
CDR3 length: 15
J gene: TRBJ2-2

CDR3 DNA: TGTGCCAGCAGTTCCGACAGGGGAGGGGGGTATAGCAATCAGCCCCAGCATTTT
CDR3 protein: CASSSDRGGGYSNQPQHF
V gene: TRBV28
D gene: TRBD1
clone size: NA
CDR3 length: 18
J gene: TRBJ1-5

CDR3 DNA: TGTGCCAGCAGCCCCCTGGACTTGCCCCAAGAGACCCAGTACTTC
CDR3 protein: CASSPLDLPQETQYF
V gene: TRBV11-2
D gene: NA
clone size: NA
CDR3 length: 15
J gene: TRBJ2-5

CDR3 DNA: TGCGCCAGCAGCTTGGGGTCTGGGGCCAACGTCCTGACTTTC
CDR3 protein: CASSLGSGANVLTF
V gene: TRBV5-1
D gene: NA
clone size: NA
CDR3 length: 14
J gene: TRBJ2-6

CDR3 DNA: TGCAGCGCCGGACAGGGTTTCACAGATACGCAGTATTTT
CDR3 protein: CSAGQGFTDTQYF
V gene: TRBV29-1
D gene: TRBD1
clone size: NA
CDR3 length: 13
J gene: TRBJ2-3

CDR3 DNA: TGTGCCAGCAGCCCGGGGTCGGGAGGGTACAATGAGCAGTTCTTC
CDR3 protein: CASSPGSGGYNEQFF
V gene: TRBV27
D gene: TRBD2
clone size: NA
CDR3 length: 15
J gene: TRBJ2-1